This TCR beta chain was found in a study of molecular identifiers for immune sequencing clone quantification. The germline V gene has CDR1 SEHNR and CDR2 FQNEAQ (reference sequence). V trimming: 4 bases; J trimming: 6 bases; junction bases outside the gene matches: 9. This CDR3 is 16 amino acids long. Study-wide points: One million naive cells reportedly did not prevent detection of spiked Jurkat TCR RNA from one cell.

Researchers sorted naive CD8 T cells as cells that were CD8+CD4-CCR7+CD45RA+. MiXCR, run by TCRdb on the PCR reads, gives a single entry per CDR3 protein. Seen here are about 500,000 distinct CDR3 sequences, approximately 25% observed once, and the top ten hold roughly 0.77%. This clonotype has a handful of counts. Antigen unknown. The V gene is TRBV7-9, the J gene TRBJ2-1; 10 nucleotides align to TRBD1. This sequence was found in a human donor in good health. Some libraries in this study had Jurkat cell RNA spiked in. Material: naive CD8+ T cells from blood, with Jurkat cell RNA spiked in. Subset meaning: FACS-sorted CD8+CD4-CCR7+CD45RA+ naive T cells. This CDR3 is CASSSTPGQGLNEQFF. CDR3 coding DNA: TGTGCCAGCAGCTCAACACCGGGACAGGGGCTCAATGAGCAGTTCTTC.